The subject of this entry is one TCR beta chain. The data stem from a study of blood T cell repertoires in COVID-19. Study context: Acute-phase and convalescent COVID-19 samples originated in the United States, Italy and Spain. T cells, B-cell-depleted T cells, or PBMCs supplied cDNA or gDNA.

Per the original data handling: Reference gene primer amplification in the assay estimated nucleated cell counts. Repertoires were generated with immunoSEQ multiplex PCR, while TCRdb's copy carries only in-frame clones and drops some. V, J and clone size were drawn from that table, and D and trimming were deduced from the DNA. The data contain 200,000 to 250,000 clones, around 88% of them singletons. The specimen sequenced was peripheral blood. The TCR sequence derives from a man aged 18 to 30 with active or convalescent COVID-19.

CDR3 amino acids: CASSLGAGSSSPYEQYF. The CDR3 nucleotides read TGTGCCAGCAGCTTAGGAGCGGGCTCTTCAAGTCCCTACGAGCAGTACTTC. V is TRBV7-2 and J is TRBJ2-7, with D tentatively TRBD2 (6 bases). V was trimmed by 1 base and J by 2 bases, leaving 18 bases between them. The CDR3 length is 17 residues. Germline-derived CDR1 and CDR2 are SGHTA and FQGNSA.